These T cell receptor beta chains were read from a single sample in a study of blood T cells in healthy people across ages. TCRdb used MiXCR to reprocess the 5' RACE reads, holding one entry per CDR3 protein. The sample contains roughly 700,000 distinct CDR3 sequences, just under 25% of which appear only once. This sample was also put to use in a study of T cells of mothers and their children.

Sequenced: blood. The receptor source for this set is a boy between 10 and 17 years old in good health. Each CDR3 is given with its conserved first and last residue. The order of the fields is V gene, CDR3 length, D gene, J gene, clone size, CDR3 DNA, CDR3 protein. The D gene is left open where the match is weak. Where a row states a size, it is once, few, many or the class of an expanded clone; other rows omit it.

TRBV29-1,13,-,TRBJ2-5,few,TGCAGCGTTGAGAAACCGGGGGAGTACGAGCAGTATTTC,CSVEKPGEYEQYF
TRBV9,16,TRBD2,TRBJ2-1,-,TGTGCCAGCAGCAGTCCAGGGACTAGCGGGTGGGGCGAGCAGTTCTTC,CASSSPGTSGWGEQFF
TRBV10-3,14,TRBD2,TRBJ2-7,-,TGTGCCATCAGTGAAGGACTAGCGGGCCACGAGCAGTACTTC,CAISEGLAGHEQYF
TRBV6-5,11,-,TRBJ2-1,-,TGTGCCAGCAGTTACGCGGATGAGCAGTTCTTC,CASSYADEQFF
TRBV29-1,13,TRBD1,TRBJ2-1,-,TGCAGCGTTGCTGGGACAGCATACAATGAGCAGTTCTTC,CSVAGTAYNEQFF
TRBV9,14,TRBD2,TRBJ2-7,-,TGTGCCAGCAGCGCGGGAGGGACCTGGTACGAGCAGTACTTC,CASSAGGTWYEQYF
TRBV14,19,TRBD1,TRBJ2-1,-,TGTACCAGCAGCCCTTACCGGGACAGGGGCGGCAGTAATAACAATGAGCAGTTCTTC,CTSSPYRDRGGSNNNEQFF
TRBV12-3/TRBV12-4,14,-,TRBJ2-1,-,TGTGCCAGCAGTTTTACGGGGCGGGACAATGAGCAGTTCTTC,CASSFTGRDNEQFF
TRBV4-1,14,-,TRBJ2-5,few,TGCGCCAGCAGCCGTTGGACGGGAGAAGAGACCCAGTACTTC,CASSRWTGEETQYF
TRBV19,15,-,TRBJ1-2,-,TGTGCCAGTAGTATGGCCGGGCTCGATGACTATGGCTACACCTTC,CASSMAGLDDYGYTF
TRBV7-8,13,-,TRBJ2-7,-,TGTGCCAGCAGCGACCGACACAGGGACGAGCAGTACTTC,CASSDRHRDEQYF
TRBV14,17,-,TRBJ2-5,many,TGTGCCAGCAGCCAAGACGTGGGACCGAGCGACGGGAGGACCCAGTACTTC,CASSQDVGPSDGRTQYF
TRBV20-1,13,-,TRBJ1-2,-,TGCAGTGCTAGTATTCCAGGGCGGTACGGCTACACCTTC,CSASIPGRYGYTF
TRBV5-5,17,-,TRBJ2-5,few,TGTGCCAGCAGCTTGGAACCCCTAACAGGGTGGGAGGAGACCCAGTACTTC,CASSLEPLTGWEETQYF
TRBV6-5,14,-,TRBJ2-3,-,TGTGCCAGCTTTAACCCGGGCTATGGAGATACGCAGTATTTT,CASFNPGYGDTQYF
TRBV5-5,15,-,TRBJ2-5,-,TGTGCCAGCAGCTCCACCGGTGCTAGATCAGAGACCCAGTACTTC,CASSSTGARSETQYF
TRBV5-1,16,-,TRBJ2-1,few,TGCGCCAGCAGCTTGGCCTGGGTGGGCGCCTACAATGAGCAGTTCTTC,CASSLAWVGAYNEQFF
TRBV5-4,16,-,TRBJ2-7,few,TGTGCCAGCAGCGCGTCGGGGGTAGCTGACTCCTACGAGCAGTACTTC,CASSASGVADSYEQYF
TRBV7-2,16,-,TRBJ2-3,few,TGTGCCAGCAGCTTATTAGGGGTTCCTAGCACAGATACGCAGTATTTT,CASSLLGVPSTDTQYF
TRBV13,17,-,TRBJ2-5,once,TGTGCCAGCAGCTTAGAGGGTGGCGGGGGCTACCAAGAGACCCAGTACTTC,CASSLEGGGGYQETQYF
TRBV19,15,-,TRBJ2-2,few,TGTGCCAGTAGTAGGGCAGGGTCGAACACCGGGGAGCTGTTTTTT,CASSRAGSNTGELFF
TRBV11-2,15,TRBD1,TRBJ1-2,-,TGTGCCAGCAGCGGGCCAGGGGGCGCTGGCTATGGCTACACCTTC,CASSGPGGAGYGYTF
TRBV24-1,15,-,TRBJ2-5,few,TGTGCCACCAGTGATTTTCGGGGGACCAGGGAGACCCAGTACTTC,CATSDFRGTRETQYF
TRBV10-3,15,TRBD1,TRBJ2-7,few,TGTGCCATCAGTCCAGGACAGGGGATACTCGACGAGCAGTACTTC,CAISPGQGILDEQYF
TRBV6-2/TRBV6-3,15,TRBD1,TRBJ1-1,few,TGTGCCAGCAGTCCCGACGAGGGGGCGTGGACTGAAGCTTTCTTT,CASSPDEGAWTEAFF
TRBV5-1,11,-,TRBJ2-3,many,TGCGCCAGCAGCTTCGAAGATACGCAGTATTTT,CASSFEDTQYF
TRBV15,16,-,TRBJ1-2,-,TGTGCCACCAGCAGAGTCGGAACGGCGACAGTCGGCGGCTACACCTTC,CATSRVGTATVGGYTF
TRBV9,16,TRBD2,TRBJ2-1,-,TGTGCCGGCAGCCTGGGACTATCCAGGACCTACAATGAGCAGTTCTTC,CAGSLGLSRTYNEQFF
TRBV20-1,14,TRBD1,TRBJ2-3,-,TGCAGTGCTACTACAGGGGGATTGGCAGATACGCAGTATTTT,CSATTGGLADTQYF